This TCR beta chain was recorded in a study of identical twins. Germline V gene sequence: CDR1 DFQATT, CDR2 SNEGSKA (reference sequence). The CDR3 has 17 residues. V was clipped by 5 bases and J by 4 bases; unmatched bases: 15. Study-level results: Partial confounding of zero-insertion analyses by invariant MAIT and iNKT cells was possible.

Unique molecular identifiers were present on the cDNA, which also gained a universal primer site by template switching. Each CDR3 protein gets one entry after TCRdb re-called the 5' RACE reads with MiXCR. Of hundreds of thousands of distinct CDR3 sequences listed, around 20% were seen once; the top ten hold about 4.3%. In its sample, this clonotype was seen a few times. What it recognizes is unknown. This sample was also put to use in a study of T cells expressing NK-cell markers. That paper notes: About six of the donors carried dominant NKG2C+ clonotypes that took up about 1.0-7.5% of their CD8+ T cells.

The TCR sequence derives from a woman aged 18-30 years in good health. The rearrangement joins TRBV20-1 to TRBJ2-1; 9 positions match TRBD2. The sequenced material came from PBMCs. For the CDR3, the DNA is TGCAGTGCTCCCGTTCTAGCGGGGATACCCATATACAATGAGCAGTTCTTC. Residues: CSAPVLAGIPIYNEQFF.